This TCR beta chain was sequenced during a study of blood T cell repertoires in COVID-19. Per the germline V gene, CDR1 is MNHNY and CDR2 is SVGAGI (reference sequence). The CDR3 is made up of 18 amino acids. J was trimmed by 0 bases and V by 5 bases; bases with no gene match: 13. Profiling relied on immunoSEQ multiplex PCR, and the TCRdb table lists in-frame clones only, not all of them. The data contain about 190,000 clones, more than 75% of them singletons. The sequence came from a woman aged 45-59 years with acute COVID-19. The sample was PBMCs or T cells enriched from blood (not recorded which). V usage is TRBV6-6 and J usage is TRBJ1-3, with 7 nucleotides matching TRBD1. The CDR3 here is CASSRTPRTGSSGNTIYF. The DNA for the CDR3 is TGTGCCAGCAGTCGAACTCCACGGACAGGAAGCTCTGGAAACACCATATATTTT.